The clone carrying this TCR beta chain was found a few times. The antigen remains unidentified. The sample originates from a study of response to subunit inactivated influenza vaccine. Study-wide findings and caveats: With each seasonal influenza vaccination, the authors suggested, few new T cells are recruited.

Germline CDR1 reads LGHDT; CDR2 reads YNNKEL (reference sequence). CDR3 size: 15 residues. The V gene lost 6 bases and the J gene lost 2 bases, with 16 bases spanning the gap. One entry per CDR3 protein results from TCRdb running MiXCR on the RT-PCR reads. The profile shows 450,000 to 700,000 distinct CDR3 sequences, less than 15% of them singletons. Sequenced here: PBMCs from blood, sampled 11 to 12 days after vaccination. The clonotype comes from a man aged 45-65 years who received an inactivated influenza vaccine. The chain links TRBV3-1 to TRBJ2-5, with D tentatively TRBD1 (5 bases). The CDR3 protein is CASRRQSPLQETQYF. CDR3 coding DNA: TGTGCCAGCAGACGACAGAGCCCCCTACAAGAGACCCAGTACTTC.